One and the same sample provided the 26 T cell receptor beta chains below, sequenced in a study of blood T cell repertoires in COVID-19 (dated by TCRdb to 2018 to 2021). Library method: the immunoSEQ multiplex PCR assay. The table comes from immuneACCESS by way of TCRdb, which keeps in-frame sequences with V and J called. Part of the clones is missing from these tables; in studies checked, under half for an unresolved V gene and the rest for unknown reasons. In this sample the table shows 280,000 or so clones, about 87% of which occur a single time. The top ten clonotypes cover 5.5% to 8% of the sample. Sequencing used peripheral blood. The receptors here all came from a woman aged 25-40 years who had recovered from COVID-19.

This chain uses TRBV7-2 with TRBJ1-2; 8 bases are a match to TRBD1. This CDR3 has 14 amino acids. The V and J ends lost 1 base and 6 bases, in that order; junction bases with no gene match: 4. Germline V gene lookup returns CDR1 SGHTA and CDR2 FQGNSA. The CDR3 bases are TGTGCCAGCAGCTTAGGCCCGGGACAGGATGGCTACACCTTC. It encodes CASSLGPGQDGYTF.

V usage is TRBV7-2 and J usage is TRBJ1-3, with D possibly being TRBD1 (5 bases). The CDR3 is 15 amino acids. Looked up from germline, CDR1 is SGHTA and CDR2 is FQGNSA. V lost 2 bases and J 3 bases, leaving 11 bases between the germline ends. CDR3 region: CASSLKLGGGNTIYF. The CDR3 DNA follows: TGTGCCAGCAGCTTAAAGCTGGGGGGTGGAAACACCATATATTTT.

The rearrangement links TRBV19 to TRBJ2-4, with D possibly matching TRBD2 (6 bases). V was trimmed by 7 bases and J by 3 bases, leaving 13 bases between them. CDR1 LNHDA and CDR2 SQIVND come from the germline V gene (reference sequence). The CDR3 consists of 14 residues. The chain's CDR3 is CASMIGGGKNIQYF. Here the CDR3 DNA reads TGTGCCAGTATGATTGGGGGAGGCAAAAACATTCAGTACTTC.

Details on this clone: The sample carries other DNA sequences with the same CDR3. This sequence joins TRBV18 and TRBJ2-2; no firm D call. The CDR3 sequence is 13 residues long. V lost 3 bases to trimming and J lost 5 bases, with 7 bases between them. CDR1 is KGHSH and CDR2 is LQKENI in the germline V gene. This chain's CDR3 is CASSPAATGELFF. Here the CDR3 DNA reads TGTGCCAGCTCACCTGCCGCGACCGGGGAGCTGTTTTTT. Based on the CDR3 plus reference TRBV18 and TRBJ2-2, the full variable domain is NAGVMQNPRHLVRRRGQEARLRCSPMKGHSHVYWYRQLPEEGLKFMVYLQKENIIDESGMPKERFSAEFPKEGPSILRIQQVVRGDSAAYFCASSPAATGELFFGEGSRLTVL.

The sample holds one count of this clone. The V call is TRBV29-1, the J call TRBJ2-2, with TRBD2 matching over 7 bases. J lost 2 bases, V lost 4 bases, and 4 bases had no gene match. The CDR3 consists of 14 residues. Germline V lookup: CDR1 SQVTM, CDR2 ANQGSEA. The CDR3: CSVAGGINTGELFF. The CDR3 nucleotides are TGCAGCGTTGCCGGGGGGATCAACACCGGGGAGCTGTTTTTT.

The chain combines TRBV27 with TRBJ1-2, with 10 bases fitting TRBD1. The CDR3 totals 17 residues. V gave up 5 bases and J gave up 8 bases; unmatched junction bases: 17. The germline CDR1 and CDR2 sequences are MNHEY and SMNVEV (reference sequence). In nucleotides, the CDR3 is TGTGCCAGCAGTGCCGCGGGACAGGGGAGAAGGGCCTCGGGCTACACCTTC. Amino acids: CASSAAGQGRRASGYTF.

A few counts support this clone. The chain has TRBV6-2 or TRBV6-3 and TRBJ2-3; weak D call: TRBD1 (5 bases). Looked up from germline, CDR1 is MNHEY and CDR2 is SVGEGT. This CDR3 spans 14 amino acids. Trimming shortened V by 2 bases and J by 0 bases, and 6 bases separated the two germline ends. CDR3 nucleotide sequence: TGTGCCAGCAGTTACGACAGCAGCACAGATACGCAGTATTTT. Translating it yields CASSYDSSTDTQYF.

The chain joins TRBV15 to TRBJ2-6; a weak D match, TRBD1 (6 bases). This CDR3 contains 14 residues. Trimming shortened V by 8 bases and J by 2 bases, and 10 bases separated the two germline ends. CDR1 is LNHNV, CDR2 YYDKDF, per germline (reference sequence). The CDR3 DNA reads TGTGCCACCCACAGGGATCCTGGGGCCAACGTCCTGACTTTC. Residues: CATHRDPGANVLTF. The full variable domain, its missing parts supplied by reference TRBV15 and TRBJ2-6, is DAMVIQNPRYQVTQFGKPVTLSCSQTLNHNVMYWYQQKSSQAPKLLFHYYDKDFNNEADTPDNFQSRRPNTSFCFLDIRSPGLGDTAMYLCATHRDPGANVLTFGAGSRLTVL.

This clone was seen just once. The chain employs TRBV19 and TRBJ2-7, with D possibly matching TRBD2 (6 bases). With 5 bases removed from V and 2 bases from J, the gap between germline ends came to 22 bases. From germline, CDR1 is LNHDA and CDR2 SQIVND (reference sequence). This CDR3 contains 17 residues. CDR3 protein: CASSPYPPGVRPYEQYF. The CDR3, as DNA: TGTGCCAGTAGTCCCTACCCCCCGGGGGTCAGACCCTACGAGCAGTACTTC.

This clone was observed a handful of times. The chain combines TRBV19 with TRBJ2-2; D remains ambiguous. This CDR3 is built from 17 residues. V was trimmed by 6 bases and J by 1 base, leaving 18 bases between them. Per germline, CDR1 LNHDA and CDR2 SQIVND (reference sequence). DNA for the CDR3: TGTGCCAGTAGAGGTCCCCCAGGCAGACAGAACACCGGGGAGCTGTTTTTT. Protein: CASRGPPGRQNTGELFF.

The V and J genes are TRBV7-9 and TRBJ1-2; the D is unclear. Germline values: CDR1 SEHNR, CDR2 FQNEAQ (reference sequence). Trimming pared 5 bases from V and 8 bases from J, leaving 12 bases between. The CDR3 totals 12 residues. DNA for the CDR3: TGTGCCAGCAGCGCCTCCTCGGGGGGCTACACCTTC. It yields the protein CASSASSGGYTF.

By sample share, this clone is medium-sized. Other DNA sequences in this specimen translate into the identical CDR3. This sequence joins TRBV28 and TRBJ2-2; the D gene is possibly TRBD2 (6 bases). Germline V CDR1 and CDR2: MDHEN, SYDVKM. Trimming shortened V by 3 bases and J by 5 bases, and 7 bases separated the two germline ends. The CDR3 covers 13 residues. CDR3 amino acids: CASSFRGTGELFF. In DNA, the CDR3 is TGTGCCAGCAGTTTTCGGGGGACCGGGGAGCTGTTTTTT.

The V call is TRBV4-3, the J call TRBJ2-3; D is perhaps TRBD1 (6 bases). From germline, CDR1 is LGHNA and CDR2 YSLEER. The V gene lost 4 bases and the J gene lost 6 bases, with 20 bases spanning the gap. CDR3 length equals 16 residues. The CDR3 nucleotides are TGCGCCAGCAGCCCCTTCCCCGGTGGGGGCCTGGATACGCAGTATTTT. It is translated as CASSPFPGGGLDTQYF.

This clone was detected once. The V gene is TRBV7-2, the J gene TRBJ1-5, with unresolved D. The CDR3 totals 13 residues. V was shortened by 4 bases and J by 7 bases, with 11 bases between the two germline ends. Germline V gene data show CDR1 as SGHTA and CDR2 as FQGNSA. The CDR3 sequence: CASSSTGRQPQHF. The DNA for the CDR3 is TGTGCCAGCAGCTCCACCGGTAGACAGCCCCAGCATTTT.

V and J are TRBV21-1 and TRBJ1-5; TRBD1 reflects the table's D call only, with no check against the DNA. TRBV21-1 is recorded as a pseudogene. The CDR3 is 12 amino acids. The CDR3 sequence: CASETDNQPQHF. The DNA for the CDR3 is TGTGCCAGCGAGACAGACAATCAGCCCCAGCATTTT.

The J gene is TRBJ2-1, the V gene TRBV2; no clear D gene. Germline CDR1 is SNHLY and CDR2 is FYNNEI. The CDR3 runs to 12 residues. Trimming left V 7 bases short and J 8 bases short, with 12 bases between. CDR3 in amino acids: CASTGGGDEQFF. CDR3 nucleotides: TGTGCCAGCACCGGTGGTGGAGATGAGCAGTTCTTC.

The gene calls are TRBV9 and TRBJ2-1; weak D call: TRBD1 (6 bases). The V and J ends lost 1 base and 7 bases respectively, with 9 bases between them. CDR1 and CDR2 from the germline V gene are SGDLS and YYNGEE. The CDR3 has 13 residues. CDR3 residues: CASSVNRENEQFF. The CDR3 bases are TGTGCCAGCAGCGTAAACAGGGAGAATGAGCAGTTCTTC.

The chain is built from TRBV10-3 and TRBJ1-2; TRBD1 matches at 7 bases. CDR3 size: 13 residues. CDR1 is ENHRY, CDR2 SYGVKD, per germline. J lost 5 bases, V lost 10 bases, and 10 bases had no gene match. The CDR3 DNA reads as TGTGCCACTCCGTCCGGGACAGATTATGGCTACACCTTC. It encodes CATPSGTDYGYTF.

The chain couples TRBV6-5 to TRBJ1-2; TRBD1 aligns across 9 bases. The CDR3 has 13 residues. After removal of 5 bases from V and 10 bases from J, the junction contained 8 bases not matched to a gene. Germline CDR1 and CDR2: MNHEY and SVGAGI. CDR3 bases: TGTGCCAGCAGTACCGGGACAGGGAGCTTCTACACCTTC. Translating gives CASSTGTGSFYTF.

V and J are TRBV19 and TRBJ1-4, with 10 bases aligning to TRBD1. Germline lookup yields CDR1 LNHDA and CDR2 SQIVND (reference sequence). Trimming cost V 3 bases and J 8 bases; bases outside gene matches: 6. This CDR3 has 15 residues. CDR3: CASSIGGTGAEKLFF. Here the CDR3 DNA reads TGTGCCAGTAGTATCGGCGGGACAGGGGCCGAAAAACTGTTTTTT.

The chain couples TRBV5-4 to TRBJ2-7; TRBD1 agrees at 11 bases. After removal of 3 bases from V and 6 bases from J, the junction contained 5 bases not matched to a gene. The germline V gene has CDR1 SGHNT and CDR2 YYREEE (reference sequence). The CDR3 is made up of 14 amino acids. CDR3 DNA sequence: TGTGCCAGCAGCTCGGGACAGGGGGACCGCGAGCAGTACTTC. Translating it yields CASSSGQGDREQYF.

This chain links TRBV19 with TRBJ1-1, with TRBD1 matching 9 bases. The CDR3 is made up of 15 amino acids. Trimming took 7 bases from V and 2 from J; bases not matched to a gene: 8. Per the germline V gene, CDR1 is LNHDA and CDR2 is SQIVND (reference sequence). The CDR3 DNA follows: TGTGCCAGTACCTCCACGACAGGGGGAAACACTGAAGCTTTCTTT. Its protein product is CASTSTTGGNTEAFF.

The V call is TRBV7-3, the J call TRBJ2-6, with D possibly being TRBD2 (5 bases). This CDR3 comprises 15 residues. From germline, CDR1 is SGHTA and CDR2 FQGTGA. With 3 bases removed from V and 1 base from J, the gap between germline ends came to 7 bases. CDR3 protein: CASSLRASGANVLTF. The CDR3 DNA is TGTGCCAGCAGCTTGCGGGCGTCTGGGGCCAACGTCCTGACTTTC.

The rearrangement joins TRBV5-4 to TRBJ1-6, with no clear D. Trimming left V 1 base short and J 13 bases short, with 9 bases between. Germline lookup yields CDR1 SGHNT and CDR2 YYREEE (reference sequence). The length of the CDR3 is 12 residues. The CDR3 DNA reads TGTGCCAGCAGCTTGAACAGTTTCCCCCTCCACTTT. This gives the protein CASSLNSFPLHF.

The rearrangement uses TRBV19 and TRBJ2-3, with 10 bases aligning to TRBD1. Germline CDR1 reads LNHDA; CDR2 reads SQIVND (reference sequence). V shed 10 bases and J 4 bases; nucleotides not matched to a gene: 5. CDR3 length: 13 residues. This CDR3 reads CATRDRGADTQYF. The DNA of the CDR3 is TGTGCCACCCGGGACAGGGGTGCAGATACGCAGTATTTT.

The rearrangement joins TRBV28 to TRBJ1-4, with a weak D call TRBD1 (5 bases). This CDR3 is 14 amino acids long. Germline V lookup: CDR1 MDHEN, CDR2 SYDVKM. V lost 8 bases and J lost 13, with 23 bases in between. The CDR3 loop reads CASWGGDGGNRLFF. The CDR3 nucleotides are TGTGCCAGCTGGGGAGGGGACGGAGGAAATCGACTGTTTTTT.